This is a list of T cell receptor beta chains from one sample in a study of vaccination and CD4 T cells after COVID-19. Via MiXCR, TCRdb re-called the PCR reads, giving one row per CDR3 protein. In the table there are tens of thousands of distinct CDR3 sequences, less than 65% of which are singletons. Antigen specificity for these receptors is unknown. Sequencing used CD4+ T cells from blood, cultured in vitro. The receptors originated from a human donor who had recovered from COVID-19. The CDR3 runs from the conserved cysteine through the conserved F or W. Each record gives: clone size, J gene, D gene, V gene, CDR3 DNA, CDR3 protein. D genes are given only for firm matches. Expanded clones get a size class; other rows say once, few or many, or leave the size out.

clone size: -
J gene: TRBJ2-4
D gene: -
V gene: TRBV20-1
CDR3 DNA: TGCAGTGCCCCAGGGGAGTCAAACATTCAGTACTTC
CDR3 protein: CSAPGESNIQYF

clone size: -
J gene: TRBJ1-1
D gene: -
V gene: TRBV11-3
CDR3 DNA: TGTGCCAGCAGCTTTATGAACACTGAAGCTTTCTTT
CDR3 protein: CASSFMNTEAFF

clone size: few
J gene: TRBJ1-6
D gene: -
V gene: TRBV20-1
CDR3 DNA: TGCAGTGCTACTTACAGGGCTCGACTTAATAATTCACCCCTCCACTTT
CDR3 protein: CSATYRARLNNSPLHF

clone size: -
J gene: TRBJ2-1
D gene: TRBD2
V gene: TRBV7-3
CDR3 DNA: TGTGCCAGCAGCTTAACCGGTGGGACTAGCGGGAGCCATGAGCAGTTCTTC
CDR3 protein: CASSLTGGTSGSHEQFF

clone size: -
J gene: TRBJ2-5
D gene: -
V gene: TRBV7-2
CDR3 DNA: TGTGCCAGCAGCTTAGTCCAGACCCTCCAAGAGACCCAGTACTTC
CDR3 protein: CASSLVQTLQETQYF

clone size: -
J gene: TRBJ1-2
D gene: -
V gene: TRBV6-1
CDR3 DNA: TGTGCCAGCAGTGAAATCGGAGATACCTATGGCTACACCTTC
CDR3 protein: CASSEIGDTYGYTF

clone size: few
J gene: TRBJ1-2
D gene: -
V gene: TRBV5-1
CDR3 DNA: TGCGCCAGCAGCTTGGACACAGGGAGGGACTATGGCTACACCTTC
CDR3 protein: CASSLDTGRDYGYTF

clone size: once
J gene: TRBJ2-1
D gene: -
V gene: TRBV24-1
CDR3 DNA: TGTGCCACCAGTGACCTGGGATACAATGAGCAGTTCTTC
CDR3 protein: CATSDLGYNEQFF

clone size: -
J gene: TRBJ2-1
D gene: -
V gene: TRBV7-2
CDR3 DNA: TGTGCCAGCAGCAGGGACCAAAGCTCCTACAATGAGCAGTTCTTC
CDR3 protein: CASSRDQSSYNEQFF

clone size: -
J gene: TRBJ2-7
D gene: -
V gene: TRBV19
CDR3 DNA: TGTGCCAGTAGTATTTGGACGTCTCACAAGGACTACGAGCAGTACTTC
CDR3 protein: CASSIWTSHKDYEQYF

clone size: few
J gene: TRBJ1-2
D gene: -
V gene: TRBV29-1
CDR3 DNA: TGCAGCGTTGCCCCGGACGGGACCTATGGCTACACCTTC
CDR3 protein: CSVAPDGTYGYTF

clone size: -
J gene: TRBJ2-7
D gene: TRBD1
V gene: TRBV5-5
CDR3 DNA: TGTGCCAGCAGTCTCAAACAGGGGGTCTTCCACGAGCAGTACTTC
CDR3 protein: CASSLKQGVFHEQYF

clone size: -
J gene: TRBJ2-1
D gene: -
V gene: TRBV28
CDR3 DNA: TGTGCCAGCACCCTCTCCAGGGAAAATGAGCAGTTCTTC
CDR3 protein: CASTLSRENEQFF

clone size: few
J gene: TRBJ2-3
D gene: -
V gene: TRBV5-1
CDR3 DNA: TGCGCCAGCAGCCGGGACTCCTTTGGGGAGCAGTATTTT
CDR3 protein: CASSRDSFGEQYF

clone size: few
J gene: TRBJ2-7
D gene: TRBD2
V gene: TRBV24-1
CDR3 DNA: TGTGCCACCAGTGATTCCCAAGCGGGGTTTGGTGAGCAGTACTTC
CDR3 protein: CATSDSQAGFGEQYF

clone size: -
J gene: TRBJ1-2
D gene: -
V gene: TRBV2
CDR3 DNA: TGTGCCAGCAGTGAAGGGACATACTCCAACTATGGCTACACCTTC
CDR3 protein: CASSEGTYSNYGYTF

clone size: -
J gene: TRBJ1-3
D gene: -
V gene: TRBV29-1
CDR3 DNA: TGCAGCGTTGAAGAGGTCGTCACCATATATTTT
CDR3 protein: CSVEEVVTIYF

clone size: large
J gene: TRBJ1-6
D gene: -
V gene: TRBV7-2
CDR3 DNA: TGTGCCAGCAGCATCCAGACCCGGGGGCATAATTCACCCCTCCACTTT
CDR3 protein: CASSIQTRGHNSPLHF

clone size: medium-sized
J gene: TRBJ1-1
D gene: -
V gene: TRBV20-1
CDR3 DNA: TGCAGTGCTAGAGTTGGAGGGCGGAGTGAAGCTTTCTTT
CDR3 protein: CSARVGGRSEAFF

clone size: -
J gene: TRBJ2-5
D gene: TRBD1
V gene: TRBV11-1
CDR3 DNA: TGTGCCAGCAGCCTAATGGGAACAGGGGGTCAGACCCAGTACTTC
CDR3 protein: CASSLMGTGGQTQYF

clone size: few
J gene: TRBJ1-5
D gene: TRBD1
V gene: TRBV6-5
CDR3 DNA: TGTGCCAGCAGTTACAAAACAGGGGGCCTTCAGCCCCAGCATTTT
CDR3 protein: CASSYKTGGLQPQHF

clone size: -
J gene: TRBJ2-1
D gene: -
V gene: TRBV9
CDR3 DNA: TGTGCCAGCAGCCCCCACAGCCTTAGCTCCTACAATGAGCAGTTCTTC
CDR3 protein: CASSPHSLSSYNEQFF

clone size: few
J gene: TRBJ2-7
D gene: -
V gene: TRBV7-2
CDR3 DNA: TGTGCCAGCAGCTTAGAAGTGATCTACGAGCAGTACTTC
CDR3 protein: CASSLEVIYEQYF

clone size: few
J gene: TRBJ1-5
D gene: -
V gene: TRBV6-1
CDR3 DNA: TGTGCCAGCAGTGAGGGCGGGTATAGCAATCAGCCCCAGCATTTT
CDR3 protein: CASSEGGYSNQPQHF

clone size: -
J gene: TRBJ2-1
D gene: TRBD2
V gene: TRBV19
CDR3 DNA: TGTGCCAGTAGTCGGGGGGGCTCCTACAATGAGCAGTTCTTC
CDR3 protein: CASSRGGSYNEQFF

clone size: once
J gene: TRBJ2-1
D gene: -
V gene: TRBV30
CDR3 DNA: TGTGCCTGGATTATAAGACCGACCCTAAGCAATGAGCAGTTCTTC
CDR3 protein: CAWIIRPTLSNEQFF

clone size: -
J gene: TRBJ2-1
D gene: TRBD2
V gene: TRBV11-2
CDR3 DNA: TGTGCCAGCAGCTTAGTGTCACTAGCGGGAAACAATGAGCAGTTCTTC
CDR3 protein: CASSLVSLAGNNEQFF

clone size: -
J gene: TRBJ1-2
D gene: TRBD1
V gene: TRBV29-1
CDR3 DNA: TGCAGCGTTGCCGCAGGGGGCGGGGGCTACACCTTC
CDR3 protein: CSVAAGGGGYTF

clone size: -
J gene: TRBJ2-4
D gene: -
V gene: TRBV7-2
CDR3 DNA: TGTGCCAGCAGCTCCCCCAACGCGGGGCTGGGCAAAAACATTCAGTACTTC
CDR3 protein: CASSSPNAGLGKNIQYF

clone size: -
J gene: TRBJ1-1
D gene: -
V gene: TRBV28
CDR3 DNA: TGTGCCAGCATGAGAACGGCATACACTGAAGCTTTCTTT
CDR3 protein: CASMRTAYTEAFF

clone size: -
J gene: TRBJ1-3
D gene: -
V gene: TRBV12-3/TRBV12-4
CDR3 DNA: TGTGCCAGCAGTTTGGGGACAACCGGAAACACCATATATTTT
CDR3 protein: CASSLGTTGNTIYF

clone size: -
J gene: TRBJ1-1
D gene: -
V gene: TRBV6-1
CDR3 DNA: TGTGCCAGCAGTGTTTCCGAGACTGAAGCTTTCTTT
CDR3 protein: CASSVSETEAFF

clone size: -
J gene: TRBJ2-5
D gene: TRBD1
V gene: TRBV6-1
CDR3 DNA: TGTGCCAGCACCCAGGACAGGGGGCATCAGGAGACCCAGTACTTC
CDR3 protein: CASTQDRGHQETQYF

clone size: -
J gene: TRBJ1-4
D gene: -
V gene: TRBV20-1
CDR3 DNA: TGCAGTGCCCGTGGACAGATGTCGATGGATGGACATTTTTTT
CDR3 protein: CSARGQMSMDGHFF

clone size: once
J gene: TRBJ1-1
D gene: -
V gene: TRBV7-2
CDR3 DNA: TGTGCCAGCAGCTTAGGATGGCAGAGGCGTGAAGCTTTCTTT
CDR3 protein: CASSLGWQRREAFF

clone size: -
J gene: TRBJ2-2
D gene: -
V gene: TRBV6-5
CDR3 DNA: TGTGCCAGCAGTTTTTACAGGGTGAACACCGGGGAGCTGTTTTTT
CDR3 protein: CASSFYRVNTGELFF

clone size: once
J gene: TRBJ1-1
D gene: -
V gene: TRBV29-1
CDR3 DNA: TGCAGCGTTGAAGATCGGGGCCTGAACACTGAAGCTTTCTTT
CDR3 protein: CSVEDRGLNTEAFF

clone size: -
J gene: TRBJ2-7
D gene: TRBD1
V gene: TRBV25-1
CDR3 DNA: TGTGCCGGCACGGACAGGTTAACCTACGAGCAGTACTTC
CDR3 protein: CAGTDRLTYEQYF

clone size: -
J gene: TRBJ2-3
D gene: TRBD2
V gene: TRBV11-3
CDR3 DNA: TGTGCCAGCAGCCCCGGACTAGCGGGAGGGTCGGGCACAGATACGCAGTATTTT
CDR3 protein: CASSPGLAGGSGTDTQYF

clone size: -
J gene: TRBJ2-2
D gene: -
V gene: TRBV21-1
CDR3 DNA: TGTGCCAGCAGCAAAGAGGGCGGAACCGGGGAGCTGTTTTTT
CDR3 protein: CASSKEGGTGELFF

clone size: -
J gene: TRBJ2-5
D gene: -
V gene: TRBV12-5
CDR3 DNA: TGTGCTAGTGGTTTGGTACCAGAGACTCCTCAAGAGACCCAGTACTTC
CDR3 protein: CASGLVPETPQETQYF

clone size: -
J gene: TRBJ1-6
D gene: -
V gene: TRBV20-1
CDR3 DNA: TGCAGTGCTAGAGGAGGGACTCCTCCAGCTTCACCCCTCCACTTT
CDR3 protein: CSARGGTPPASPLHF

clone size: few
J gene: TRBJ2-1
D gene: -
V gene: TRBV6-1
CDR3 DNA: TGTGCCAGCAGTCCCAGACCGATTCAGAGCTCCTACAATGAGCAGTTCTTC
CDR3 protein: CASSPRPIQSSYNEQFF

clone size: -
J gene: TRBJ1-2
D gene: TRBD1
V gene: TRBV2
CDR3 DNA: TGTGCCAGCAGATTCCGACAGGGCGAAAAAAGGGGCTACACCTTC
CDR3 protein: CASRFRQGEKRGYTF

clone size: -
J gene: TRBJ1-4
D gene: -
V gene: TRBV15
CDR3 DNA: TGTGCCACCAGCAGGTACAGGACCTCTAATGAAAAACTGTTTTTT
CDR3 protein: CATSRYRTSNEKLFF

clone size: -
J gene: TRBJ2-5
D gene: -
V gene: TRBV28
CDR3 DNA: TGTGCCAGCAGTTTACCAGGGACGGCCCAGTACTTC
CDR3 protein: CASSLPGTAQYF

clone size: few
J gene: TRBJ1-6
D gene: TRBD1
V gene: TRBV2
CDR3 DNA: TGTGCCAGCACTGGACAGGACTTTCCGCCCCTCCACTTT
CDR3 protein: CASTGQDFPPLHF

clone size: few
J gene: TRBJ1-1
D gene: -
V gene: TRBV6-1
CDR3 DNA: TGTGCCACGAACTCCGGGGGTCTTAACACTGAAGCTTTCTTT
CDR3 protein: CATNSGGLNTEAFF

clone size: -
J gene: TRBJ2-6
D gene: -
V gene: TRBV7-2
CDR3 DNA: TGTGCCAGCAGCTTATTAGACTTTTCTGCGGGACCCTCTGGGGCCAACGTCCTGACTTTC
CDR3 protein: CASSLLDFSAGPSGANVLTF

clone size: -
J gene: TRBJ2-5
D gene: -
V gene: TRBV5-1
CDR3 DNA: TGCGCCAGCAGCTTCCGACTCAGGTACCAAGAGACCCAGTACTTC
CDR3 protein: CASSFRLRYQETQYF

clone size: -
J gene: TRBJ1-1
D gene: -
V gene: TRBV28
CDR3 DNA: TGTGCCAGCAGGTTGAGGACCACTGAAGCTTTCTTT
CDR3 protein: CASRLRTTEAFF